A selection of T cell receptor beta chains follows, all from one sample in a study of blood T cell repertoires in COVID-19. Data came from immunoSEQ multiplex PCR; TCRdb stores just in-frame clones and leaves some out. The sample carries 150,000 to 160,000 clones, 75% to 85% recorded once. The sample taken for sequencing was peripheral blood. The receptors come from a woman in her 50s with acute or convalescent COVID-19. Each CDR3 is given with its conserved first and last residue. D genes are given only for firm matches. Not every row has a clone size; where given, it reads once, few, many or a size class.

J gene,clone size,V gene,D gene,CDR3 DNA,CDR3 protein
TRBJ2-3,NA,TRBV9,TRBD2,TGTGCCAGCAGCGTAGCCGAACCCGGCGGGCTAGCGGGGGGTGGGAGCTCCACAGATACGCAGTATTTT,CASSVAEPGGLAGGGSSTDTQYF
TRBJ2-3,NA,TRBV5-1,TRBD1,TGCGCCAGCAGCCCCCCCGGGACAGGGGGCACAGATACGCAGTATTTT,CASSPPGTGGTDTQYF
TRBJ2-3,NA,TRBV27,TRBD2,TGTGCCAGCAGGAAACTAGCGGGAGTTGATACGCAGTATTTT,CASRKLAGVDTQYF
TRBJ1-6,few,TRBV6-2/TRBV6-3,NA,TGTGCCAGCAGCTCAGGGGAACGCTCCTATAATTCACCCCTCCACTTT,CASSSGERSYNSPLHF
TRBJ2-7,once,TRBV24-1,TRBD2,TGTGCCACCAGTGCACGGAGCGGGAGCTCCTACGAGCAGTACTTC,CATSARSGSSYEQYF
TRBJ1-2,NA,TRBV20-1,TRBD1,TGCAGTGCTGACAGGGGCCATGGCTACACCTTC,CSADRGHGYTF
TRBJ2-7,once,TRBV27,NA,TGTGCCAGCAGTTTGAGCCAAGCCTACGAGCAGTACTTC,CASSLSQAYEQYF
TRBJ1-1,NA,TRBV6-5,NA,TGTGCCAGCAGTTACGGGACTCCTTCGAACACTGAAGCTTTCTTT,CASSYGTPSNTEAFF
TRBJ2-7,NA,TRBV7-9,NA,TGTGCCAGCAGCTTTGGGACTGAGGGCCCTGGGGGACCTTACGAGCAGTACTTC,CASSFGTEGPGGPYEQYF
TRBJ2-3,NA,TRBV4-3,NA,TGCGCCAGCAGCCACCTCTGGGACTGGGGGAGCGAGTTCCCGGTGGAGCAGTATTTT,CASSHLWDWGSEFPVEQYF
TRBJ2-3,NA,TRBV7-9,NA,TGTGCCAGCAGCGGCTTGGGACTGCGCACAGATACGCAGTATTTT,CASSGLGLRTDTQYF
TRBJ1-3,NA,TRBV19,NA,TGTGCCAGTAGTATGACAGGATCTGGAAACACCATATATTTT,CASSMTGSGNTIYF
TRBJ2-5,once,TRBV5-1,TRBD2,TGCGCCAGCAGCTTGGGGGCCGGGGGGAGTGAGCAAGAGACCCAGTACTTC,CASSLGAGGSEQETQYF
TRBJ2-7,NA,TRBV6-5,NA,TGTGCCAGCAGTTATTCAACAGGTTACGAGCAGTACTTC,CASSYSTGYEQYF
TRBJ2-2,NA,TRBV7-2,NA,TGTGCCAGCAGCTTAGCCGCAGCGAACACCGGGGAGCTGTTTTTT,CASSLAAANTGELFF
TRBJ1-6,NA,TRBV4-3,NA,TGCGCCAGCAGCCAAGACCCCCCCAGGGCAGGCCTTAATTCACCCCTCCACTTT,CASSQDPPRAGLNSPLHF
TRBJ1-4,NA,TRBV7-9,NA,TGTGCCAGCATGCAAACGGAGCGAGAAAAACTGTTTTTT,CASMQTEREKLFF
TRBJ2-3,NA,TRBV4-2,TRBD2,TGTGCCAGCAGCCAAGCGAGGACTAGCGGGGGGGCCCCAAGTACGCAGTATTTT,CASSQARTSGGAPSTQYF
TRBJ1-2,NA,TRBV9,NA,TGTGCCAGCAGCGTAGGCCCGGAGGCTACTAACTATGGCTACACCTTC,CASSVGPEATNYGYTF
TRBJ2-1,once,TRBV2,TRBD2,TGTGCCAGCAGTGGGGAGGGAGCCTACAATGAGCAGTTCTTC,CASSGEGAYNEQFF
TRBJ1-4,NA,TRBV5-8,TRBD1,TGTGCCAGCAGCCGGGACAGGGGAGATGCTAATGAAAAACTGTTTTTT,CASSRDRGDANEKLFF